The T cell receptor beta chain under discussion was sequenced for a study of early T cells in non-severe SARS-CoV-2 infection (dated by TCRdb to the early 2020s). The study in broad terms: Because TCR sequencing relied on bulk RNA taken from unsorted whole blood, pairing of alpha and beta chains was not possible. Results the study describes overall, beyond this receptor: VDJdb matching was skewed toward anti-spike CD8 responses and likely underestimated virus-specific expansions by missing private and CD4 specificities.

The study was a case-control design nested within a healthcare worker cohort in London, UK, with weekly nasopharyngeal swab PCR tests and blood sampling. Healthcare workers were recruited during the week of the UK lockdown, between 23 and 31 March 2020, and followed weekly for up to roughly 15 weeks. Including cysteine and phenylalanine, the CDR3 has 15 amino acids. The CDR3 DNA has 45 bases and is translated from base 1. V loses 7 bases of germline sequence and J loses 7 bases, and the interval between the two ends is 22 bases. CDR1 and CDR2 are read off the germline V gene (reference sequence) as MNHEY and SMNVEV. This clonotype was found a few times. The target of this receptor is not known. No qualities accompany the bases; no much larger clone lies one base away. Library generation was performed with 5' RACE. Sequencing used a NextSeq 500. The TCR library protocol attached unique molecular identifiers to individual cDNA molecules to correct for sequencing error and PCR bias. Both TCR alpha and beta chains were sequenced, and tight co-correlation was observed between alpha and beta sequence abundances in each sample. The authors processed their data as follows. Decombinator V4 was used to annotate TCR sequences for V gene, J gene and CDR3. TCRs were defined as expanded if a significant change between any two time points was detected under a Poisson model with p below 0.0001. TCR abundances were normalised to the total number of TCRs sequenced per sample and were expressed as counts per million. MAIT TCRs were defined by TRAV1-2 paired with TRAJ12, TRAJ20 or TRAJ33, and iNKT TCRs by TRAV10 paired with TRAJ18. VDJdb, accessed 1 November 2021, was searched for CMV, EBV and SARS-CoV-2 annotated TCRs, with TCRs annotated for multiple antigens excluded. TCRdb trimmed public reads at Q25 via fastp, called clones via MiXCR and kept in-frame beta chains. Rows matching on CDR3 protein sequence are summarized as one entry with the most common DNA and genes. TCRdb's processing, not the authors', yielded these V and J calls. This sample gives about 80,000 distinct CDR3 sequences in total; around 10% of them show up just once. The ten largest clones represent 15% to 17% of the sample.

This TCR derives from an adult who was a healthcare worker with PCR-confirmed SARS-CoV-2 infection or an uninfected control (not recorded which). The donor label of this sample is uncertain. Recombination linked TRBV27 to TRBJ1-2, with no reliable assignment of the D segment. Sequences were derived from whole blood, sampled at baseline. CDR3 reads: CASKERRHMLGGYTF. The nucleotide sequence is TGTGCCAGCAAAGAACGGAGACATATGTTAGGTGGCTACACCTTC.